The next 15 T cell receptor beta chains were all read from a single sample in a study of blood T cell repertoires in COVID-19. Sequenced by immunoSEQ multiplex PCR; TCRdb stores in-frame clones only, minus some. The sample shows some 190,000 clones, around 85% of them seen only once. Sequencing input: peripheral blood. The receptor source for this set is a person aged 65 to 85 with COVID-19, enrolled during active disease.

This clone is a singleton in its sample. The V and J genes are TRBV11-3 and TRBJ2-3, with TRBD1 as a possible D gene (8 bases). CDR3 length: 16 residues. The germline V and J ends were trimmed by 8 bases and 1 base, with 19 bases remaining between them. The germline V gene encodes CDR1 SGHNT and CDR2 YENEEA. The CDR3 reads CASAEYRGGGTDTQYF. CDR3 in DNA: TGTGCCAGCGCCGAATACAGGGGGGGTGGCACAGATACGCAGTATTTT.

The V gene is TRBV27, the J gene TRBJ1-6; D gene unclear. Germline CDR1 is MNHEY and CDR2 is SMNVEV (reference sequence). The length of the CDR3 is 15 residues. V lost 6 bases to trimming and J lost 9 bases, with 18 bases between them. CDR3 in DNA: TGTGCCAGCAGCTTGCGCGTGGAGAGGAGTTCACCCCTCCACTTT. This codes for CASSLRVERSSPLHF.

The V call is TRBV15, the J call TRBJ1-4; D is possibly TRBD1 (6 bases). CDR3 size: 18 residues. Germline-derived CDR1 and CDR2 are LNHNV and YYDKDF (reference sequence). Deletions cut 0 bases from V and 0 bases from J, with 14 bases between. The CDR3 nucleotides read TGTGCCACCAGCAGAGATGGGGTGGGGGCGACAACTAATGAAAAACTGTTTTTT. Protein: CATSRDGVGATTNEKLFF.

The CDR3 sequence is CASSDSGLILSSYNEQFF. In DNA, the CDR3 is TGTGCCAGCAGTGACTCGGGGCTGATACTGAGCTCCTACAATGAGCAGTTCTTC. This chain uses TRBV6-4 with TRBJ2-1; tentatively, D is TRBD1 (5 bases). Trimming shortened V by 0 bases and J by 0 bases, and 15 bases separated the two germline ends. CDR3 length: 18 residues. Germline V gene sequence: CDR1 MRHNA, CDR2 SNTAGT.

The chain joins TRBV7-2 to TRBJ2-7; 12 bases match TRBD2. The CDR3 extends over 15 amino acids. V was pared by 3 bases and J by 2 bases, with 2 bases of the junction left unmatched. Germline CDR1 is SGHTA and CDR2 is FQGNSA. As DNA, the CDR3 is TGTGCCAGCAGCTTGAGACTAGCGGGGGCCTACGAGCAGTACTTC. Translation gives CASSLRLAGAYEQYF.

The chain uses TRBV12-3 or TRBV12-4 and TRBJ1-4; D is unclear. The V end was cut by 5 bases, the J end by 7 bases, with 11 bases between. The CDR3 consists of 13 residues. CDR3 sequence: CASSPPGTEKLFF. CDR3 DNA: TGTGCCAGCAGTCCCCCGGGTACTGAAAAACTGTTTTTT.

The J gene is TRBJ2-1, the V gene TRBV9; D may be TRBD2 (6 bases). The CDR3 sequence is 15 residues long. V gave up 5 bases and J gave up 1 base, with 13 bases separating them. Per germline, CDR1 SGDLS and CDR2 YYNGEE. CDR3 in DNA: TGTGCCAGCAGTGGATCCGGGAGTTCCTACAATGAGCAGTTCTTC. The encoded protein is CASSGSGSSYNEQFF.

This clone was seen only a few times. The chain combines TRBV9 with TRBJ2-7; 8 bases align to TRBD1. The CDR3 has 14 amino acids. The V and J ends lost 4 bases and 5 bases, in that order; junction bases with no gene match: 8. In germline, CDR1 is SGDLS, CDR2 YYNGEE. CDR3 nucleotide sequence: TGTGCCAGCAGCACCGGACAGGGACGCCACGAGCAGTACTTC. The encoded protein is CASSTGQGRHEQYF. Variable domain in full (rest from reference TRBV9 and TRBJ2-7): DSGVTQTPKHLITATGQRVTLRCSPRSGDLSVYWYQQSLDQGLQFLIQYYNGEERAKGNILERFSAQQFPDLHSELNLSSLELGDSALYFCASSTGQGRHEQYFGPGTRLTVT.

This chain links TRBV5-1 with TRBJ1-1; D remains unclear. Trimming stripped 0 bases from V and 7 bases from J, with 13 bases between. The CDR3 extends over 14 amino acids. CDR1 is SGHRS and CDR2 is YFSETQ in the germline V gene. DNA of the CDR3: TGCGCCAGCAGCTTGGGGCAGGCGCCCGTTGAAGCTTTCTTT. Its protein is CASSLGQAPVEAFF. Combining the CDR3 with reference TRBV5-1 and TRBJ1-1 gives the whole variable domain KAGVTQTPRYLIKTRGQQVTLSCSPISGHRSVSWYQQTPGQGLQFLFEYFSETQRNKGNFPGRFSGRQFSNSRSEMNVSTLELGDSALYLCASSLGQAPVEAFFGQGTRLTVV.

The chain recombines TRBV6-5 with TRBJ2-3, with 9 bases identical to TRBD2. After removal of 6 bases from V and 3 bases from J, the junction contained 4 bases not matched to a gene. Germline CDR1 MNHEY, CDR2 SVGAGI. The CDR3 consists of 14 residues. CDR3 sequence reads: CASSPTSGTDTQYF. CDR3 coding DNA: TGTGCCAGCAGCCCAACTAGCGGGACAGATACGCAGTATTTT.

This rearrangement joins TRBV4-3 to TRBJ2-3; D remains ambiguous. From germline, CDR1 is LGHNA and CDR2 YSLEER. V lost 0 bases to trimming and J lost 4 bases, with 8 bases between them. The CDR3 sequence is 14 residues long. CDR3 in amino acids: CASSQEAGPDTQYF. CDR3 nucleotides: TGCGCCAGCAGCCAAGAGGCAGGCCCAGATACGCAGTATTTT.

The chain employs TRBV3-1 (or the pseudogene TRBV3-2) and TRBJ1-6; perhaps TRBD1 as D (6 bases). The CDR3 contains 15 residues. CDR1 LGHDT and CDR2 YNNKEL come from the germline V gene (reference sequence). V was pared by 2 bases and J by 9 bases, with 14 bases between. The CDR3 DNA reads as TGTGCCAGCAGCCAACTTTCAGGGGTGCCTTCACCCCTCCACTTT. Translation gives CASSQLSGVPSPLHF.

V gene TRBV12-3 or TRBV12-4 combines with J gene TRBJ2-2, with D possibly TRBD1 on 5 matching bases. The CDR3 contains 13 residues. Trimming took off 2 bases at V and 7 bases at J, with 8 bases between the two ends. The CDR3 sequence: CASSLNRLGELFF. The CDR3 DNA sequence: TGTGCCAGCAGTTTAAACAGGCTCGGGGAGCTGTTTTTT.

The CDR3 loop reads CASSQNLGHGGGTEAFF. The CDR3 DNA follows: TGCGCCAGCAGCCAGAACTTAGGACACGGGGGGGGTACTGAAGCTTTCTTT. This sequence joins TRBV4-3 and TRBJ1-1, with D perhaps TRBD1 (5 bases). The V end was cut by 3 bases, the J end by 5 bases, with 22 bases between. CDR1 is LGHNA and CDR2 is YSLEER in the germline V gene. The CDR3 has 17 amino acids.

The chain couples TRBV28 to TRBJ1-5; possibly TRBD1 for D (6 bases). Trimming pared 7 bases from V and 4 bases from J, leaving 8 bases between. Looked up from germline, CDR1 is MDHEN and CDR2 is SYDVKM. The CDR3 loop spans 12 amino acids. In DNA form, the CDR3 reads TGTGCCAGCAACAGGGTGAATCAGCCCCAGCATTTT. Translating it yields CASNRVNQPQHF.